One sample yielded the 5 T cell receptor beta chains listed below, sequenced in a study of blood T cell repertoires in COVID-19. The table came from immunoSEQ multiplex PCR; TCRdb's copy has only in-frame clones and leaves some out. The top ten hold roughly 4% of the sample, which has some 270,000 clones, 80% to 90% seen once. Source material: PBMCs or T cells enriched from blood (not recorded which). All receptors derive from a woman aged 30 to 39 who had recovered from COVID-19.

This clone has just one count. This rearrangement joins TRBV7-8 to TRBJ2-5; D is perhaps TRBD2 (6 bases). Germline assignment: CDR1 SGHVS and CDR2 FQNEAQ. This CDR3 has 14 amino acids. Trimming removed 7 bases at V and 5 bases at J, with 17 bases between. Written as DNA, the CDR3 is TGTGCCAGCACCCCGGGGGAGTTCTCGGAGACCCAGTACTTC. Translation gives CASTPGEFSETQYF.

The chain couples TRBV7-9 to TRBJ2-2; D unclear. CDR1 is SEHNR, CDR2 FQNEAQ, per germline (reference sequence). V was cut by 4 bases and J by 4 bases, with 4 bases left in between. This CDR3 region has 12 residues. The CDR3 region is CASSSITGELFF. CDR3 sequence (DNA): TGTGCCAGCAGCTCTATCACCGGGGAGCTGTTTTTT.

The gene calls are TRBV6-5 and TRBJ1-5, with 12 bases that match TRBD1. V lost 6 bases and J lost 3; bases outside the gene matches: 3. CDR3 length: 15 residues. Germline V gene data show CDR1 as MNHEY and CDR2 as SVGAGI. CDR3 coding DNA: TGTGCCAGCAGGGGGGACAGGGGGCTCAATCAGCCCCAGCATTTT. Encoded protein: CASRGDRGLNQPQHF.

J is TRBJ2-1 and V is TRBV5-4; 7 bases fit TRBD1. Per germline, CDR1 SGHNT and CDR2 YYREEE (reference sequence). The trim removed 2 bases at V and 7 bases at J, leaving 9 bases unmatched. The CDR3 totals 15 residues. CDR3 loop: CASSFPGPGGNEQFF. The CDR3 nucleotides read TGTGCCAGCAGCTTTCCTGGGCCAGGGGGTAATGAGCAGTTCTTC.

For the CDR3, the DNA is TGTGCCAGCACCGCTGCCGGGACAGGGAACCATGAGCAGTTCTTC. Protein product: CASTAAGTGNHEQFF. This chain joins TRBV6-5 and TRBJ2-1; 9 nucleotides agree with TRBD1. Germline V gives CDR1 MNHEY, CDR2 SVGAGI. The V gene end was trimmed by 7 bases and the J gene end by 8 bases; junction bases not matched to a gene: 12. The length of the CDR3 is 15 residues.